These 7 T cell receptor beta chains originate from one sample sequenced in a study of CXCR3-negative and CXCR3-positive naive CD8 T cells. Study findings and constraints: Hydrophobicity of TRB CDR3s was greater in CXCR3-positive naive cells than in CXCR3-negative naive cells.

Antigens of these TCRs are unknown. The libraries of TRB cDNA were prepared using 5' RACE with UMI labels. TCRdb reworked the 5' RACE reads into one entry per CDR3 protein, no DNA. Its listing shows roughly 110,000 distinct CDR3 sequences. The sample taken for sequencing was naive CXCR3+ CD8+ T cells from blood. The subset here: CD45RO-CCR7+CD27+CD95- naive CD8+ T cells expressing CXCR3 (TNR3+). These receptors were taken from a human donor in good health. Some clones in this sample may be carry-over from other donors' samples.

The chain carries TRBV29-1 and TRBJ2-2; TCRdb picks TRBD1, but there is no DNA to check that call. The CDR3 has 13 residues. In germline, CDR1 is SQVTM, CDR2 ANQGSEA. CDR3 protein: CSIRDSQAGELFF.

The rearrangement links TRBV2 to TRBJ2-7; TCRdb names TRBD1, which stays unverified in the absence of DNA. The CDR3 covers 12 residues. Germline loops: CDR1 SNHLY, CDR2 FYNNEI. This chain's CDR3 is CASDRGTYEQYF.

The chain links TRBV27 to TRBJ2-1; TCRdb picks TRBD2, but there is no DNA to check that call. The CDR3 sequence is 15 residues long. Germline CDR1 and CDR2: MNHEY and SMNVEV (reference sequence). CDR3: CASSSLAGSYNEQFF.

J is TRBJ2-1 and V is TRBV5-4. The germline V gene has CDR1 SGHNT and CDR2 YYREEE (reference sequence). This CDR3 has 13 amino acids. CDR3 residues: CASSSSFSDEQFF.

J is TRBJ1-2 and V is TRBV25-1. The CDR3 has 14 amino acids. In germline, CDR1 is MGHDK, CDR2 SYGVNS. CDR3: CASSEYYLSYGYTF.

V gene TRBV28 combines with J gene TRBJ2-4; the TCRdb D gene call, TRBD1, has no DNA to confirm it. The CDR3 spans 14 residues. Germline CDR1 is MDHEN and CDR2 is SYDVKM. The CDR3 reads CASSFLGAGGVQYF.

This sequence joins TRBV15 and TRBJ1-1; TCRdb gives TRBD1 as the D gene, but with no DNA this cannot be confirmed. Germline values: CDR1 LNHNV, CDR2 YYDKDF (reference sequence). The CDR3 is 15 amino acids. CDR3 sequence reads: CATSRDRGWLAEAFF.